This T cell receptor (beta chain) was recorded in a study of T cells in Graves' hyperthyroidism and ophthalmopathy. This clonotype showed up many times. The antigen is undetermined. What was amplified from RNA transcripts were TCR beta CDR3 regions. The HTBI primer set drove a first-round RT-PCR of the TCR CDR3. Via MiXCR, TCRdb re-called the multiplex PCR reads, giving one row per CDR3 protein. Found here are some 350,000 distinct CDR3 sequences, around 15% of them singletons; the top ten hold 34%. Deletions cut 5 bases from V and 7 bases from J, with 9 bases between. Germline lookup yields CDR1 SGHAT and CDR2 FQNNGV. The CDR3 covers 12 residues. Study-level results: A 13 V-J model separated ophthalmopathy from stable hyperthyroidism.

On the basis of clinical symptoms, serum thyroxine and TRAb, thyroid ultrasound and orbital computed tomography, diagnoses were made. A roughly 10 ml volume of fresh peripheral blood provided the PBMCs. The material sequenced was blood. The TCR sequence derives from a middle-aged woman with Graves' ophthalmopathy. This chain joins TRBV11-2 and TRBJ2-1; D is unresolved. The CDR3 coding sequence is TGTGCCAGCAGCCCCCCCTTAAATGAGCAGTTCTTC. Protein sequence: CASSPPLNEQFF.